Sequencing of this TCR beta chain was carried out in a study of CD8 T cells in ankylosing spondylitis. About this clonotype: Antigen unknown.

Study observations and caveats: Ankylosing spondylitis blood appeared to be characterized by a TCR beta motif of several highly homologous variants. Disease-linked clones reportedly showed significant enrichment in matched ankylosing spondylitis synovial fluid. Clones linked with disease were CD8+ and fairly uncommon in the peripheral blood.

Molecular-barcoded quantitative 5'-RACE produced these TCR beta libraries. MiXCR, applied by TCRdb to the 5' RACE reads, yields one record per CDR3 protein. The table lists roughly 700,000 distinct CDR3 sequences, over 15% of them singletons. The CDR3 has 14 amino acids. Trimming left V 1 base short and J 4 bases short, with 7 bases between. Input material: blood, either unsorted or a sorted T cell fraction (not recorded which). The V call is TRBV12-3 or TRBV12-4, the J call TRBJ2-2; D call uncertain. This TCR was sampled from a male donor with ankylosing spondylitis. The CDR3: CASSLDATTGELFF. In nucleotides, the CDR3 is TGTGCCAGCAGTTTAGATGCTACCACCGGGGAGCTGTTTTTT.